This paragraph reports one T cell receptor (beta chain). Its target is unknown. This sample is drawn from a study of cytomegalovirus exposure and HLA in healthy donors. A multiplex PCR was run with 60 Vbeta primers and 13 Jbeta primers. Sequenced by immunoSEQ multiplex PCR; TCRdb stores in-frame clones only, minus some. The table gives 93,000 or so clones; the top ten clones make up around 3.2% of it. The CDR3 is 16 amino acids. J gave up 6 bases and V 5 bases, and 13 bases lay outside the gene matches. CDR1 and CDR2 (germline): GTSNPN, SVGIG (reference sequence). Study-wide findings and caveats: Most TCR sequences were uncommon, yet certain public TCRs appeared in many donors. With later analysis, a missense DCLRE1C variant became linked to TCR beta V- and J-gene trimming. Among the sequence variants, a highly shared cluster was likely an artifact of sequencing.

The specimen was PBMCs. This sequence originates from a man aged 35 to 55 in good health and CMV-seronegative. The genes are TRBV30 and TRBJ2-2, with 9 bases fitting TRBD1. Written as DNA, the CDR3 is TGTGCCTGGTCGATCGGGACAGGGACCTACGCCGGGGAGCTGTTTTTT. Translation gives CAWSIGTGTYAGELFF.